A selection of T cell receptor beta chains follows, all from one sample in a study of cytomegalovirus exposure and HLA in healthy donors. The assay was immunoSEQ multiplex PCR, and TCRdb's table has in-frame clones only and misses some. Of roughly 130,000 clones in the sample, roughly 76% were seen once. Material: PBMCs. These receptors all come from a man under 40 in good health and CMV-seronegative. The CDR3 runs from the conserved cysteine through the conserved F or W. A D gene is named only where the DNA matches it firmly. Some rows mark clone size as missing; the rest say once, few, many or name a class of expanded clone.

TRBD1	-	TRBV28	TRBJ2-1	TGTGCCAGTTCAGGGGGCAGGTACAATGAGCAGTTCTTC	CASSGGRYNEQFF
TRBD1	-	TRBV14	TRBJ2-2	TGTGCCAGCAGCCCAGTGGGACAGCCGAACACCGGGGAGCTGTTTTTT	CASSPVGQPNTGELFF
TRBD2	-	TRBV5-6	TRBJ2-3	TGTGCCAGCAGCTTGGGGGCGAGCGGGGGCAGCAATACGCAGTATTTT	CASSLGASGGSNTQYF
-	-	TRBV18	TRBJ1-6	TGTGCCAGCTCAGAAAGTCAGGGTGGATATAATTCACCTCTCCACTTT	CASSESQGGYNSPLHF
-	-	TRBV19	TRBJ1-5	TGTGCCAGCCGACGGGACAATCAGCCCCAGCATTTT	CASRRDNQPQHF
TRBD2	-	TRBV18	TRBJ2-7	TGTGCCAGCTCACCTAGGGGCGGGAGCTCCTACGAGCAGTACTTC	CASSPRGGSSYEQYF
TRBD1	-	TRBV27	TRBJ1-2	TGTGCCAGCAGTTTCATCCGCGACAGGGCTAGCTATGGCTACACCTTC	CASSFIRDRASYGYTF
-	-	TRBV7-2	TRBJ2-7	TGTGCCAGCAGCGAACGCCCCTTCGACATCTACGAGCAGTACTTC	CASSERPFDIYEQYF
-	-	TRBV7-7	TRBJ2-7	TGTGCCAGCAGCTTAGCGGATAGGGGTCACGAGCAGTACTTC	CASSLADRGHEQYF
-	-	TRBV4-3	TRBJ2-7	TGCGCCAGCAGCCAAGATGGCGGGACAGCCTACGAGCAGTACTTC	CASSQDGGTAYEQYF
TRBD1	-	TRBV18	TRBJ2-4	TGTGCCAGCTCACCCTGGGACAGGGCTTCCAAAAACAGTCAGTACTTC	CASSPWDRASKNSQYF
-	once	TRBV25-1	TRBJ1-1	TGTGCCAGCAGTGATCCCCGGGGTGTGCATCCTGAAGCTTTCTTT	CASSDPRGVHPEAFF
TRBD1	once	TRBV2	TRBJ1-2	TGTGCCAGCAGTGAAGCTGGAACAGGGGGTAAGGGCTACACCTTC	CASSEAGTGGKGYTF
TRBD2	-	TRBV2	TRBJ2-1	TGTGCCAGCAGTACTAGCGGGGGGACCTACAATGAGCAGTTCTTC	CASSTSGGTYNEQFF
-	-	TRBV7-7	TRBJ1-4	TGTGCCAGCAGCCGACCCCAGGGCGCAACTAATGAAAAACTGTTTTTT	CASSRPQGATNEKLFF
-	-	TRBV6-1	TRBJ1-2	TGTGCCAGCAGCCTGGACAGCAAAAACTATGGCTACACCTTC	CASSLDSKNYGYTF
TRBD1	-	TRBV10-3	TRBJ1-6	TGTGCCATCAGTGGCGGACAGGCCCCGGGTTCACCCCTCCACTTT	CAISGGQAPGSPLHF
TRBD2	-	TRBV7-8	TRBJ2-1	TGTGCCAGCAGCTTGAAAAGACTAGCGCCGAACAATGAGCAGTTCTTC	CASSLKRLAPNNEQFF
TRBD1	-	TRBV4-3	TRBJ1-6	TGCGCCAGCAGCCAGGGACAGGGAAGGGATTCACCCCTCCACTTT	CASSQGQGRDSPLHF
-	-	TRBV27	TRBJ1-5	TGTGCCAGCAGTTTATTTAGCAGGGGATATGATCAGCCCCAGCATTTT	CASSLFSRGYDQPQHF
-	-	TRBV6-1	TRBJ1-5	TGTGCCAGCAGTGAAATCGACCGGGGAGGGAATCAGCCCCAGCATTTT	CASSEIDRGGNQPQHF
-	-	TRBV4-1	TRBJ1-2	TGCGCCAGCAGCCCGTCGTTGAACTATGGCTACACCTTC	CASSPSLNYGYTF
-	-	TRBV6-1	TRBJ2-3	TGTGCCAGCAGTGCCAAGACTACTCCAGATACGCAGTATTTT	CASSAKTTPDTQYF
-	-	TRBV5-1	TRBJ2-1	TGCGCCAGCAGCTTGGGACAGCACTACAATGAGCAGTTCTTC	CASSLGQHYNEQFF
TRBD1	-	TRBV7-2	TRBJ1-1	TGTGCCAGCAGCCTTGACAGGGGGGGAAGAGGCACTGAAGCTTTCTTT	CASSLDRGGRGTEAFF
TRBD1	-	TRBV28	TRBJ1-5	TGTGCCAGCAGACCACAGGGGGCTCATCAGCCCCAGCATTTT	CASRPQGAHQPQHF
-	-	TRBV12-5	TRBJ2-2	TGTGCTAGTGGTTTGCTAGGCACCGGGGAGCTGTTTTTT	CASGLLGTGELFF
-	-	TRBV5-1	TRBJ1-3	TGCGCCAGCAGCGAGGCAGGGAATGGAAACACCATATATTTT	CASSEAGNGNTIYF
-	-	TRBV19	TRBJ2-2	TGTGCCAGTAGTATAAGCGGTATAAACACCGGGGAGCTGTTTTTT	CASSISGINTGELFF
-	-	TRBV27	TRBJ1-2	TGTGCCAGCAGTTTCCCTTACGGGTCGGGCTACACCTTC	CASSFPYGSGYTF
TRBD2	few	TRBV7-9	TRBJ2-3	TGTGCCAGCAGCTTTCGGGCGGGGGAAATCACAGATACGCAGTATTTT	CASSFRAGEITDTQYF
-	-	TRBV28	TRBJ1-6	TGTGCCAGCAGTTTACCCCCAGATCCCGTGCCATTTGATTCACCCCTCCACTTT	CASSLPPDPVPFDSPLHF
TRBD1	-	TRBV10-3	TRBJ1-2	TGTGCCATCAGTGGTGACAGGGGAAACTATGGCTACACCTTC	CAISGDRGNYGYTF
-	-	TRBV6-1	TRBJ2-7	TGTGCCAGCGACCAGGGGATCCTCTACGAGCAGTACTTC	CASDQGILYEQYF
-	-	TRBV4-1	TRBJ1-2	TGCGCCAGCAGCCAAGAAAGGGGCCTCCCGTCTAACTATGGCTACACCTTC	CASSQERGLPSNYGYTF
-	-	TRBV28	TRBJ2-1	TGTGCCAGCAGTTTCCAGGGGGGCGGGACCGTCAATGAGCAGTTCTTC	CASSFQGGGTVNEQFF
-	-	TRBV18	TRBJ2-7	TGTGCCAGCTCACCACCCCACAGCTACGAGCAGTACTTC	CASSPPHSYEQYF
TRBD2	-	TRBV4-1	TRBJ2-1	TGCGCCAGCAGCCAAGGTGGACTGACTAGCGGGTACAATGAGCAGTTCTTC	CASSQGGLTSGYNEQFF
TRBD1	-	TRBV30	TRBJ2-1	TGTGCCTGGACCTCCCTCGGCAGGGACAGGGAGCAGTTCTTC	CAWTSLGRDREQFF
-	-	TRBV7-2	TRBJ2-3	TGTGCCAGCAGCTTCCGACAGACCACAGATACGCAGTATTTT	CASSFRQTTDTQYF
TRBD1	-	TRBV29-1	TRBJ1-2	TGCAGCTTAGAAGGGGGACAGGGAAAGTATGGCTACACCTTC	CSLEGGQGKYGYTF
-	-	TRBV7-2	TRBJ2-5	TGTGCCAGCAGCTTAGTACCCCAGTACCAAGAGACCCAGTACTTC	CASSLVPQYQETQYF
TRBD2	-	TRBV10-2	TRBJ2-7	TGCGCCAGCAGTGAGTCCTTAGCGGGGGCCTACGAGCAGTACTTC	CASSESLAGAYEQYF
TRBD1	-	TRBV19	TRBJ2-7	TGTGCCAGTAGTATCGACAGGGGGCAAAGGGGGAAGCAGTACTTC	CASSIDRGQRGKQYF
-	-	TRBV4-3	TRBJ1-2	TGCGCCAGCAGCCAAGATCTCGAAGCAGGGAACACCTTC	CASSQDLEAGNTF
-	-	TRBV19	TRBJ2-3	TGTGCCAGAAATAGGGGATCCCTAACAGATACGCAGTATTTT	CARNRGSLTDTQYF
TRBD2	-	TRBV5-1	TRBJ2-3	TGCGCCAGCAGCTTAAGGTCACCTAGCGGGGGGCCCCACACAGATACGCAGTATTTT	CASSLRSPSGGPHTDTQYF
-	-	TRBV10-3	TRBJ1-2	TGTGCCACCGACCAGGGAAACAGCTATGGCTACACCTTC	CATDQGNSYGYTF
TRBD2	-	TRBV4-1	TRBJ2-7	TGCGCCAGCAGGGGGGGGTATGGCGAGCAGTACTTC	CASRGGYGEQYF
-	-	TRBV30	TRBJ1-2	TGTGCCTGGAGTGTTAAGAGACTTAACTATGGCTACACCTTC	CAWSVKRLNYGYTF
-	once	TRBV6-1	TRBJ1-5	TGTGCCAGCAGTGACCCGGGAAGTAGCAATCAGCCCCAGCATTTT	CASSDPGSSNQPQHF
-	-	TRBV15	TRBJ1-4	TGTGCCACCAGCAGAGGAGGGTACGATGAAAAACTGTTTTTT	CATSRGGYDEKLFF
-	few	TRBV18	TRBJ2-1	TGTGCCAGCTCATCAGGTACCCTCGTATACAATGAGCAGTTCTTC	CASSSGTLVYNEQFF
-	-	TRBV2	TRBJ2-5	TGTGCCAGCAGTGGAGTCCTTACGGAGACCCAGTACTTC	CASSGVLTETQYF
-	-	TRBV28	TRBJ1-2	TGTGCCAGCAGTCTATCTCGGGTAAACTATGGCTACACCTTC	CASSLSRVNYGYTF